Listed below are T cell receptor beta chains from one sample, sequenced in a study of T-cell memory formation after mild COVID-19. One entry per CDR3 protein results from TCRdb running MiXCR on the 5' RACE reads. The sample records around 450,000 distinct CDR3 sequences, over 15% being singletons. The sequencing sample was made of PBMCs or a T cell subset sorted from them (not recorded which). The origin of the receptors is an adult woman who had mild COVID-19 (a few samples of this study predate the infection). Cell type and time point are not known. The CDR3 runs from the conserved cysteine through the conserved F or W. Each record gives: CDR3 protein, V gene, J gene.

CASSQFGGAITDTQYF	TRBV3-1	TRBJ2-3
CASSHQRAGTGELFF	TRBV3-1	TRBJ2-2
CASSWRQGSYEQYF	TRBV6-5	TRBJ2-7
CASSVSGTPTDTQYF	TRBV7-2	TRBJ2-3
CASSQDIGTSNYGYTF	TRBV4-3	TRBJ1-2
CASSPGVGRGPSETQYF	TRBV4-1	TRBJ2-5
CASSSETGAYEQYF	TRBV5-6	TRBJ2-7
CSARRGPNTDTQYF	TRBV20-1	TRBJ2-3
CASSGGGQGDTQYF	TRBV2	TRBJ2-3
CASSPSIHEQYF	TRBV12-3/TRBV12-4	TRBJ2-7
CASSPAAGGRDNEQFF	TRBV7-8	TRBJ2-1
CASSVQGYYGYTF	TRBV6-5	TRBJ1-2
CASSLNPGLAVTDTQYF	TRBV4-3	TRBJ2-3
CASSPGTGTNYGYTF	TRBV18	TRBJ1-2
CASSPFSQGGELFF	TRBV7-8	TRBJ2-2
CAIESGQVSGNTIYF	TRBV28	TRBJ1-3
CATSDRDYSNRVGTQYF	TRBV24-1	TRBJ2-5
CASSEGHLAADTQYF	TRBV10-2	TRBJ2-3
CASSQDPLLGNEKLFF	TRBV4-2	TRBJ1-4
CASSRRSSTGELFF	TRBV12-3/TRBV12-4	TRBJ2-2
CASSQSQGSYNEQFF	TRBV3-1	TRBJ2-1
CASSEALVGGANTGELFF	TRBV6-1	TRBJ2-2
CASSYWAGGSEQFF	TRBV6-2/TRBV6-3	TRBJ2-1
CASSLGWGTNTEAFF	TRBV7-6	TRBJ1-1
CASSHGKWDTQYF	TRBV11-2	TRBJ2-3
CASRQGSNQPQHF	TRBV2	TRBJ1-5
CASSNPRVTGELFF	TRBV21-1	TRBJ2-2
CASTLGTDNEKLFF	TRBV5-1	TRBJ1-4
CAWSPTGRPGDQPQHF	TRBV30	TRBJ1-5
CSVDRGGSYEQYF	TRBV29-1	TRBJ2-7
CASSEDRGSSYEQYF	TRBV2	TRBJ2-7
CASRSVVEAFF	TRBV6-5	TRBJ1-1
CASSPHGLGNEQFF	TRBV7-8	TRBJ2-1
CASRTGLSSYNSPLHF	TRBV12-3/TRBV12-4	TRBJ1-6
CASSDIPAGSYNEQFF	TRBV12-3/TRBV12-4	TRBJ2-1
CASSQTTQSGGAFNEQFF	TRBV3-1	TRBJ2-1
CASSLGTAGSPGYTF	TRBV5-1	TRBJ1-2
CSARFIPGDGTEAFF	TRBV20-1	TRBJ1-1
CASSLGPRRNEKLFF	TRBV7-2	TRBJ1-4
CASSLSAGGHNSPLHF	TRBV27	TRBJ1-6
CASSLASHTQETQYF	TRBV11-3	TRBJ2-5
CASSHTRDRNYEQYF	TRBV18	TRBJ2-7
CSARSAGGGQSEGTYEQYF	TRBV20-1	TRBJ2-7
CASTLIPSYEQYF	TRBV6-1	TRBJ2-7
CASSSVAGGLTGELFF	TRBV9	TRBJ2-2
CASSRDRGKSDTQYF	TRBV27	TRBJ2-3
CASSLAVETQYF	TRBV7-9	TRBJ2-5
CASSYTGGAFHEQYF	TRBV6-2/TRBV6-3	TRBJ2-7
CSPTVNRGNSPLHF	TRBV20-1	TRBJ1-6
CASIRDSMYEQYF	TRBV6-6	TRBJ2-7
CASSYETGAYEQYF	TRBV6-5	TRBJ2-7
CASIGGGDTQYF	TRBV5-5	TRBJ2-3
CASSIEKAWPQHF	TRBV19	TRBJ1-5
CASSPTPGGSYGYTF	TRBV12-3/TRBV12-4	TRBJ1-2
CASSLAPGGITEAFF	TRBV11-2	TRBJ1-1
CASKEGWYTEAFF	TRBV7-2	TRBJ1-1
CSASELTVTDTQYF	TRBV20-1	TRBJ2-3
CASSVGGSGGGEQFF	TRBV9	TRBJ2-1